This T cell receptor (beta chain) was sequenced for a study of blood T cell repertoires in COVID-19. On the study more broadly: Some COVID-19 samples were acute and others convalescent; all came from the United States, Italy and Spain. PBMCs, B-cell-depleted T cells, or T cells were the source of the cDNA or gDNA that made up the material.

There are 14 residues in the CDR3. V lost 5 bases and J lost 0; bases outside the gene matches: 2. Germline values: CDR1 LNHDA, CDR2 SQIVND (reference sequence). Authors' processing steps: Reference gene primers were amplified, and this amplification served to estimate nucleated cell counts. Here immunoSEQ multiplex PCR was the method, and the copy in TCRdb shows in-frame clones only, minus some. V and J calls and clone size are given by that table; D and trimming were obtained from the DNA. The sample has about 200,000 clones, 80% to 85% seen once. The receptor was derived from a man in his forties with acute or convalescent COVID-19. The chain is built from TRBV19 and TRBJ2-5; 8 positions agree with TRBD1. Sequenced input: peripheral blood. The CDR3 nucleotides are TGTGCCAGTAGTCTGGACAGGGACCAAGAGACCCAGTACTTC. Its protein is CASSLDRDQETQYF. Complete variable domain (other parts from reference TRBV19 and TRBJ2-5): DGGITQSPKYLFRKEGQNVTLSCEQNLNHDAMYWYRQDPGQGLRLIYYSQIVNDFQKGDIAEGYSVSREKKESFPLTVTSAQKNPTAFYLCASSLDRDQETQYFGPGTRLLVL.